Listed below are T cell receptor beta chains from one sample, sequenced in a study of beta chain features in type 1 diabetes. The method was immunoSEQ multiplex PCR; TCRdb's version includes in-frame clones alone and lacks a portion of them. The data contain about 140,000 clones, 6% to 7.5% of them seen just once; the ten biggest clones take up roughly 1.5%. The material sequenced was central memory CD4+ T cells from blood. These receptor sequences come from a woman in her 30s in good health. Each CDR3 is given with its conserved first and last residue. A D gene is named only where the DNA matches it firmly. Size tells how often a clone was seen (once, few, many) or the class of an expanded clone, and some rows leave it out.

size: NA; length: 15; D: TRBD1; V: TRBV11-2; J: TRBJ1-2; CDR3: CASSADRVRFVGYTF; DNA: TGTGCCAGCAGCGCCGACAGGGTTCGTTTCGTTGGCTACACCTTC
size: few; length: 14; D: TRBD1; V: TRBV2; J: TRBJ2-7; CDR3: CASRTGTGGNEQYF; DNA: TGTGCCAGCCGAACCGGGACAGGGGGCAACGAGCAGTACTTC
size: many; length: 15; D: NA; V: TRBV19; J: TRBJ2-4; CDR3: CASSIRRDSKNIQYF; DNA: TGTGCCAGTAGTATAAGGAGGGACAGCAAAAACATTCAGTACTTC
size: few; length: 14; D: TRBD2; V: TRBV7-7; J: TRBJ2-1; CDR3: CASSLAGGLNEQFF; DNA: TGTGCTAGCAGCTTAGCGGGAGGGCTGAATGAGCAGTTCTTC
size: NA; length: 15; D: TRBD1; V: TRBV7-8; J: TRBJ2-1; CDR3: CASSLNWGQSDEQFF; DNA: TGTGCCAGCAGCTTAAATTGGGGACAGTCGGATGAGCAGTTCTTC
size: many; length: 13; D: NA; V: TRBV6-5; J: TRBJ1-2; CDR3: CASSYNKNYGYTF; DNA: TGTGCCAGCAGTTACAACAAGAACTATGGCTACACCTTC
size: many; length: 16; D: TRBD2; V: TRBV7-2; J: TRBJ2-3; CDR3: CASSLGGTRSTDTQCF; DNA: TGTGCCAGCAGCTTAGGTGGGACTAGATCCACAGATACGCAGTGTTTT
size: NA; length: 16; D: TRBD2; V: TRBV5-1; J: TRBJ2-3; CDR3: CASSPLAGAGTDTQYF; DNA: TGCGCCAGCAGTCCCCTAGCGGGAGCAGGGACAGATACGCAGTATTTT
size: few; length: 15; D: NA; V: TRBV21-1; J: TRBJ1-5; CDR3: CASSKKRGNNQPQHF; DNA: TGTGCCAGCAGCAAGAAAAGGGGGAACAATCAGCCCCAGCATTTT
size: NA; length: 15; D: NA; V: TRBV28; J: TRBJ2-6; CDR3: CASNPGVSGANVLTF; DNA: TGTGCCAGCAACCCAGGGGTCTCTGGGGCCAACGTCCTGACTTTC
size: NA; length: 14; D: NA; V: TRBV28; J: TRBJ1-5; CDR3: CASSFESSNQPQHF; DNA: TGTGCCAGCAGTTTCGAGTCTAGCAATCAGCCCCAGCATTTT